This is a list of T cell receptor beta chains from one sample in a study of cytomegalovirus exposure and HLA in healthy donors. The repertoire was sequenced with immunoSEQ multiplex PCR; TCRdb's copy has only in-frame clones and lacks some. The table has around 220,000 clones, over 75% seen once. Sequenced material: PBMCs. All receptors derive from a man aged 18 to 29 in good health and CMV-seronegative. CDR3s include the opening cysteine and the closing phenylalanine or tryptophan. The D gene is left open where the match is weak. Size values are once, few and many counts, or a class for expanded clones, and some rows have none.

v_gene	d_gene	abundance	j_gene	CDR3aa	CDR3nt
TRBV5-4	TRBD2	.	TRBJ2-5	CASSLFSGLAGLETQYF	TGTGCCAGCAGCTTGTTTTCCGGACTAGCGGGGTTGGAGACCCAGTACTTC
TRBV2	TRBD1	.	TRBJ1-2	CASSVIETGPYGYTF	TGTGCCAGCAGCGTAATCGAGACAGGGCCCTATGGCTACACCTTC
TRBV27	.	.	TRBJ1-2	CASSGGLRGYTF	TGTGCCAGCAGTGGTGGACTTAGAGGCTACACCTTC
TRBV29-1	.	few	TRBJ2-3	CSVAYQGGTQYF	TGCAGCGTTGCATATCAGGGGGGTACGCAGTATTTT
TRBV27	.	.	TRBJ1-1	CASSLATTGYTEAFF	TGTGCCAGCAGTCTCGCGACCACAGGGTACACTGAAGCTTTCTTT
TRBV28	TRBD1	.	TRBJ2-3	CARSAGTGSDTQYF	TGTGCCAGGTCTGCCGGGACAGGCTCCGATACGCAGTATTTT
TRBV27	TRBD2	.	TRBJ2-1	CASSPGTSGYNEQFF	TGTGCCAGCAGCCCCGGGACTAGCGGCTACAATGAGCAGTTCTTC
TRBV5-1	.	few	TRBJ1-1	CASSLDRNTEAFF	TGCGCCAGCAGCTTGGACAGGAACACTGAAGCTTTCTTT
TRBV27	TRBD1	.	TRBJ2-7	CASTRTGRSSEQYF	TGTGCCAGCACTCGGACAGGCCGGTCCAGCGAGCAGTACTTC
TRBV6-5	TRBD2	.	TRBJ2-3	CASIKGLAGGDTQYF	TGTGCCAGCATCAAGGGACTAGCGGGAGGGGATACGCAGTATTTT
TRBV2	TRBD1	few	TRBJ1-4	CASSEALRATGSNEKLFF	TGTGCCAGCAGTGAAGCGCTTCGGGCGACAGGGTCTAATGAAAAACTGTTTTTT
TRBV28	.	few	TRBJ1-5	CASSGRGGNQPQHF	TGTGCCAGTTCCGGCAGGGGAGGCAATCAGCCCCAGCATTTT
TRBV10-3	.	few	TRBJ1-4	CAISGDTSGEKLFF	TGTGCCATCAGTGGGGACACCAGTGGAGAAAAACTGTTTTTT
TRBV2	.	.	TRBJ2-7	CASRPPAQTYEQYF	TGTGCCAGCAGGCCACCGGCTCAGACTTACGAGCAGTACTTC
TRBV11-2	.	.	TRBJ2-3	CASSLDRYTDTQYF	TGTGCCAGCAGCTTAGATCGGTACACAGATACGCAGTATTTT
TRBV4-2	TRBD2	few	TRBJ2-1	CASSQTSGMPNEQFF	TGTGCCAGCAGCCAAACTAGCGGGATGCCGAATGAGCAGTTCTTC
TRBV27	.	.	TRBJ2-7	CASSLGRGYEQYF	TGTGCCAGCAGTTTGGGCAGGGGCTACGAGCAGTACTTC
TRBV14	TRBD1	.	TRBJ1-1	CASSPWVGQDTEAFF	TGTGCCAGCAGCCCTTGGGTGGGACAGGACACTGAAGCTTTCTTT
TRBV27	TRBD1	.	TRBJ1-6	CASSLVGGWSYNSPLHF	TGTGCCAGCAGTTTAGTAGGGGGCTGGTCCTATAATTCACCCCTCCACTTT
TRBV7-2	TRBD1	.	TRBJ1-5	CASSLVPGGLGSQPQHF	TGTGCCAGCAGCTTAGTCCCAGGGGGCTTGGGAAGTCAGCCCCAGCATTTT
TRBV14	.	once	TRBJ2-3	CASSHNRGDTQYF	TGTGCCAGCAGCCATAATAGGGGAGATACGCAGTATTTT
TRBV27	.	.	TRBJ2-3	CASFGSLITDTQYF	TGTGCCAGCTTTGGGAGCCTAATCACAGATACGCAGTATTTT
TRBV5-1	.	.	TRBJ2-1	CASSLETGFYNEQFF	TGCGCCAGCAGCTTGGAAACAGGTTTCTACAATGAGCAGTTCTTC
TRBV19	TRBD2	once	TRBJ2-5	CASSVSGAQETQYF	TGTGCCAGTAGTGTTAGCGGGGCACAAGAGACCCAGTACTTC
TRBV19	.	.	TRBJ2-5	CASSIGPRQETQYF	TGTGCCAGTAGTATTGGGCCGCGACAAGAGACCCAGTACTTC
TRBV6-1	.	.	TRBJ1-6	CAGTSFYNSPLHF	TGTGCTGGGACAAGTTTCTATAATTCACCCCTCCACTTT
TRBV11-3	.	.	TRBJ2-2	CASSLSNTGELFF	TGTGCCAGCAGCCTTTCGAACACCGGGGAGCTGTTTTTT
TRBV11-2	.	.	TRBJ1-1	CASSLAGENTEAFF	TGTGCCAGCAGCTTAGCAGGGGAAAACACTGAAGCTTTCTTT
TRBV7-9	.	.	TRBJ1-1	CASSLGSGKPEAFF	TGTGCCAGCAGCTTAGGGTCGGGTAAACCTGAAGCTTTCTTT
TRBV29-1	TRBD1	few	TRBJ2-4	CSVEEFGAGGPNIQYF	TGCAGCGTTGAAGAGTTTGGGGCAGGGGGCCCGAACATTCAGTACTTC
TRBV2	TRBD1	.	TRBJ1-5	CASSDDRGGQPQHF	TGTGCCAGCAGTGACGACAGGGGGGGTCAGCCCCAGCATTTT
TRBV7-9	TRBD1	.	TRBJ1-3	CASIAGTAGNTIYF	TGTGCCAGCATCGCAGGGACAGCAGGAAACACCATATATTTT
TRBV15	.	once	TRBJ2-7	CATSPRTQGYEQYF	TGTGCCACCAGCCCCCGGACCCAGGGCTACGAGCAGTACTTC
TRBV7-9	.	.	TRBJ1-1	CASSLESGGGRTEAFF	TGTGCCAGCAGCTTAGAGTCGGGGGGGGGTCGCACTGAAGCTTTCTTT
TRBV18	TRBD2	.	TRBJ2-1	CASSPSPWRGTYNEQFF	TGTGCCAGCTCACCATCCCCTTGGCGGGGGACCTACAATGAGCAGTTCTTC
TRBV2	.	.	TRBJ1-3	CASGSTISGNTIYF	TGTGCCAGCGGTTCGACAATATCCGGAAACACCATATATTTT
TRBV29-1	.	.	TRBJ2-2	CSVCFAGNTGELFF	TGCAGCGTTTGTTTTGCGGGGAACACCGGGGAGCTGTTTTTT
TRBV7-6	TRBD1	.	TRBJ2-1	CASSLGGQGASYNEQFF	TGTGCCAGCAGCTTAGGGGGCCAGGGGGCCTCCTACAATGAGCAGTTCTTC
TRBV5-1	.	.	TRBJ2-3	CASTGANRYTDTQYF	TGCGCCAGCACAGGGGCAAATAGATATACAGATACGCAGTATTTT
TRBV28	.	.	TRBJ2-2	CASKGHGELFF	TGTGCCAGCAAGGGGCACGGGGAGCTGTTTTTT
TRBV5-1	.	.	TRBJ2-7	CASSSDTQYEQYF	TGTGCCAGCAGCTCGGACACCCAGTACGAGCAGTACTTC
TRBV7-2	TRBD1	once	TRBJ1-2	CASSLGQGDGYTF	TGTGCCAGCAGCTTAGGGCAGGGGGATGGCTACACCTTC
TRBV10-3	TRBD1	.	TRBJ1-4	CAITPWDRTNEKLFF	TGTGCCATCACTCCCTGGGACAGAACTAATGAAAAACTGTTTTTT
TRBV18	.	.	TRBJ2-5	CASSPEKTQYF	TGTGCCAGCTCACCTGAGAAGACCCAGTACTTC
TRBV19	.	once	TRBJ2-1	CASRGRTTYNEQFF	TGTGCCAGTAGGGGACGGACTACCTACAATGAGCAGTTCTTC
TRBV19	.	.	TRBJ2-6	CASSRAGGSSGANVLTF	TGTGCCAGTAGTAGGGCAGGGGGGAGCTCTGGGGCCAACGTCCTGACTTTC
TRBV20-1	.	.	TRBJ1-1	CSARDIGAAFF	TGCAGTGCTAGAGATATAGGGGCAGCTTTCTTT
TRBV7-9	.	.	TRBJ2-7	CASSEPGLTYEQYF	TGTGCCAGCAGCGAACCGGGACTGACCTACGAGCAGTACTTC
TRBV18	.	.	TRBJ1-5	CASSPIENQPQHF	TGTGCCAGCTCACCTATTGAGAATCAGCCCCAGCATTTT
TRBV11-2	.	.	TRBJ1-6	CASSSVPGLNSPLHF	TGTGCCAGCAGCTCAGTACCGGGACTGAATTCACCCCTCCACTTT
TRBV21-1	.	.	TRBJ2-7	CARLAGVAYEQYF	TGTGCCAGGTTAGCGGGAGTGGCCTACGAGCAGTACTTC
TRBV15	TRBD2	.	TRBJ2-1	CATSRARGSSYNEQFF	TGTGCCACCAGCAGAGCACGCGGGAGCTCCTACAATGAGCAGTTCTTC
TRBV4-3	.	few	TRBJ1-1	CASSQVGQGNTEAFF	TGCGCCAGCAGCCAAGTGGGGCAGGGAAACACTGAAGCTTTCTTT
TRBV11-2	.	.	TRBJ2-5	CASSLETPSETQYF	TGTGCCAGCAGCTTAGAGACTCCGTCCGAGACCCAGTACTTC
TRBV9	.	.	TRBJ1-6	CASSMDWGNSPLHF	TGTGCCAGCAGCATGGACTGGGGTAATTCACCCCTCCACTTT
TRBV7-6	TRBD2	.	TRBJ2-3	CASSLRKLAGLTDTQYF	TGTGCCAGCAGCCTACGCAAACTAGCGGGGCTCACAGATACGCAGTATTTT
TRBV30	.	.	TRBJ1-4	CAFRQSFNEKLFF	TGTGCCTTCAGACAGAGCTTTAATGAAAAACTGTTTTTT